One sample yielded the 19 T cell receptor beta chains listed below, sequenced in a study of OX40 agonist ivuxolimab in advanced cancers. Clones were sequenced by immunoSEQ multiplex PCR, and TCRdb holds only the in-frame ones, with some missing. This sample has about 60,000 clones; around 90% occur once, and the top ten carry approximately 25%. The source material was CD4+ or CD8+ T cells sorted from blood, sampled in a trial of the OX40 agonist ivuxolimab. These receptors were obtained from an adult with an advanced solid tumor such as melanoma, head and neck, liver or kidney cancer.

The chain has TRBV29-1 and TRBJ2-2; D remains ambiguous. This CDR3 comprises 13 residues. Trimming pared 4 bases from V and 1 base from J, leaving 7 bases between. Germline V gives CDR1 SQVTM, CDR2 ANQGSEA. The CDR3 sequence is CSVGVRNTGELFF. The CDR3 nucleotides read TGCAGCGTTGGAGTCAGGAACACCGGGGAGCTGTTTTTT.

This chain uses TRBV6-1 with TRBJ2-7; D not certain. Germline loops: CDR1 MNHNS, CDR2 SASEGT. There are 15 residues in the CDR3. V gave up 8 bases and J gave up 1 base, with 18 bases separating them. This CDR3 is CASSGPLGFSYEQYF. The CDR3 DNA sequence: TGTGCCAGCTCCGGGCCCCTAGGATTTTCCTACGAGCAGTACTTC.

The V and J genes are TRBV27 and TRBJ2-7; maybe TRBD2 (6 bases). V lost 8 bases and J lost 2, with 16 bases in between. Per germline, CDR1 MNHEY and CDR2 SMNVEV (reference sequence). The CDR3 length is 14 residues. DNA of the CDR3: TGTGCCAGCCGCTTGGGGACTGGCGCCTACGAGCAGTACTTC. It specifies CASRLGTGAYEQYF.

This clone was counted only a few times. This rearrangement joins TRBV2 to TRBJ1-2; the D is unclear. This CDR3 spans 11 amino acids. Germline lookup yields CDR1 SNHLY and CDR2 FYNNEI. Deletions cut 10 bases from V and 5 bases from J, with 11 bases between. The CDR3 protein is CATRTGYGYTF. Here the CDR3 DNA reads TGTGCCACCCGTACGGGATATGGCTACACCTTC.

This chain joins TRBV4-1 and TRBJ1-6; D call uncertain. The CDR3 length is 12 residues. With 4 bases removed from V and 6 bases from J, the gap between germline ends came to 4 bases. Germline lookup yields CDR1 MGHRA and CDR2 YSYEKL. CDR3 sequence reads: CASSPSNSPLHF. For the CDR3, the DNA is TGCGCCAGCAGCCCCAGTAATTCACCCCTCCACTTT.

J is TRBJ1-1 and V is TRBV19; D may be TRBD1 (5 bases). The CDR3 loop spans 14 amino acids. Trimming shortened V by 7 bases and J by 4 bases, and 16 bases separated the two germline ends. CDR1 is LNHDA, CDR2 SQIVND, per germline (reference sequence). CDR3 amino acids: CASNPRGEGTEAFF. CDR3 sequence (DNA): TGTGCCAGTAACCCTCGGGGGGAAGGCACTGAAGCTTTCTTT.

The V and J genes are TRBV7-2 and TRBJ2-1, with D possibly being TRBD1 (5 bases). CDR3 size: 14 residues. Germline CDR1 and CDR2: SGHTA and FQGNSA. The V gene lost 6 bases and the J gene lost 1 base, with 10 bases spanning the gap. CDR3 sequence: CASSKQDSYNEQFF. The CDR3 DNA sequence: TGTGCCAGCAGTAAACAGGATTCCTACAATGAGCAGTTCTTC.

The rearrangement links TRBV29-1 to TRBJ2-1; D is unclear. The germline V gene has CDR1 SQVTM and CDR2 ANQGSEA. V lost 1 base, J lost 6 bases, and 7 bases lay in between. The CDR3 contains 12 residues. CDR3 residues: CSVEGSPNEQFF. CDR3 nucleotide sequence: TGCAGCGTTGAAGGCTCGCCCAATGAGCAGTTCTTC.

The V call is TRBV11-1, the J call TRBJ2-3, with D uncertain. The CDR3 is 14 amino acids. Germline CDR1 is SGHAT and CDR2 is FQDESV (reference sequence). V was shortened by 4 bases and J by 5 bases, with 13 bases between the two germline ends. CDR3 coding DNA: TGTGCCAGCAGCTCCCCAAGATTAGGAGATACGCAGTATTTT. This sequence encodes CASSSPRLGDTQYF.

The rearrangement links TRBV4-3 to TRBJ2-1, with D tentatively TRBD2 (6 bases). V was cut by 0 bases and J by 6 bases, with 9 bases left in between. Germline CDR1 LGHNA, CDR2 YSLEER. This CDR3 is built from 14 residues. The CDR3 protein is CASSQDAEGNEQFF. CDR3 DNA sequence: TGCGCCAGCAGCCAAGATGCGGAGGGCAATGAGCAGTTCTTC.

The CDR3 bases are TGTGCCAGCAGTTTAGGAAATCAGCCCCAGCATTTT. Amino acid sequence: CASSLGNQPQHF. The rearrangement links TRBV28 to TRBJ1-5; unclear D gene. The CDR3 extends over 12 amino acids. V lost 2 bases, J lost 4 bases, and 3 bases lay in between. Per the germline V gene, CDR1 is MDHEN and CDR2 is SYDVKM.

The chain combines TRBV28 with TRBJ1-4; possibly TRBD1 for D (6 bases). Germline CDR1 MDHEN, CDR2 SYDVKM. V gave up 11 bases and J gave up 8 bases, with 18 bases separating them. CDR3 length: 13 amino acids. CDR3 DNA: TGTGCCGTTTCACGGGACAACCACGAAAAACTGTTTTTT. This codes for CAVSRDNHEKLFF. Filled out from reference TRBV28 and TRBJ1-4, the complete variable domain reads DVKVTQSSRYLVKRTGEKVFLECVQDMDHENMFWYRQDPGLGLRLIYFSYDVKMKEKGDIPEGYSVSREKKERFSLILESASTNQTSMYLCAVSRDNHEKLFFGSGTQLSVL.

J is TRBJ2-4 and V is TRBV30, with 10 bases that match TRBD1. Germline CDR1 and CDR2: GTSNPN and SVGIG (reference sequence). The CDR3 loop spans 13 amino acids. The V and J ends lost 3 bases and 6 bases, in that order; junction bases with no gene match: 2. The CDR3 DNA sequence: TGTGCCTGGAGCGGGGACAGGGGAAACATTCAGTACTTC. Translated, it gives CAWSGDRGNIQYF.

This sequence joins TRBV7-9 and TRBJ2-3; 11 bases agree with TRBD2. CDR3 length equals 19 residues. With 4 bases clipped from V and 0 bases from J, the junction kept 12 bases outside the gene matches. Germline loops: CDR1 SEHNR, CDR2 FQNEAQ (reference sequence). The CDR3: CASSSGGLAGRYSTDTQYF. CDR3 nucleotides: TGTGCCAGCAGCTCAGGAGGACTAGCGGGCCGCTATAGCACAGATACGCAGTATTTT. The complete variable domain, with remaining parts taken from reference TRBV7-9 and TRBJ2-3, reads DTGVSQNPRHKITKRGQNVTFRCDPISEHNRLYWYRQTLGQGPEFLTYFQNEAQLEKSRLLSDRFSAERPKGSFSTLEIQRTEQGDSAMYLCASSSGGLAGRYSTDTQYFGPGTRLTVL.

This clone was detected only once. The V gene is TRBV27, the J gene TRBJ2-7; D is unclear. The CDR3 is 13 amino acids. V gave up 3 bases and J gave up 2 bases, with 8 bases separating them. Germline V gene sequence: CDR1 MNHEY, CDR2 SMNVEV (reference sequence). The CDR3 spells CASSLAGTYEQYF. The CDR3 nucleotides are TGTGCCAGCAGTTTGGCCGGTACCTACGAGCAGTACTTC.

The chain links TRBV6-1 to TRBJ2-7; tentative D call: TRBD2 (6 bases). The length of the CDR3 is 15 residues. CDR1 MNHNS and CDR2 SASEGT come from the germline V gene. The ends were cut back, 5 bases at V and 7 bases at J, with 21 bases in the middle. CDR3 sequence reads: CASSSYKGGAGEQYF. Here the CDR3 DNA reads TGTGCCAGCAGTTCTTACAAGGGAGGTGCGGGGGAGCAGTACTTC.

The chain links TRBV4-1 to TRBJ2-7; unclear D gene. CDR3 size: 15 residues. CDR1 and CDR2 from the germline V gene are MGHRA and YSYEKL. V shed 0 bases and J shed 2 bases, with 11 bases lying between them. The CDR3 DNA reads TGCGCCAGCAGCCAAGAGAAACTGGGCCCCTACGAGCAGTACTTC. Translation gives CASSQEKLGPYEQYF.

The V gene is TRBV28, the J gene TRBJ1-5, with no clear D. V lost 6 bases and J lost 1, with 13 bases in between. CDR1 MDHEN and CDR2 SYDVKM come from the germline V gene. The CDR3 has 15 amino acids. CDR3 sequence reads: CASRSASGSNQPQHF. The CDR3 coding sequence is TGTGCCAGCAGGAGTGCTTCTGGCAGCAATCAGCCCCAGCATTTT.

V is TRBV4-1 and J is TRBJ2-3; D possibly corresponds to TRBD1 (6 bases). V was shortened by 5 bases and J by 2 bases, with 20 bases between the two germline ends. The CDR3 contains 17 residues. CDR1 and CDR2 from the germline V gene are MGHRA and YSYEKL. CDR3 residues: CASSSQAWGPSTDTQYF. CDR3 nucleotides: TGCGCCAGCAGCTCACAGGCGTGGGGGCCGTCCACAGATACGCAGTATTTT.